Each of the 20 T cell receptor beta chains below was sequenced from the same sample in a study of blood T cell repertoires in COVID-19. Sequenced by immunoSEQ multiplex PCR; TCRdb stores in-frame clones only, minus some. The sample has 200,000 to 300,000 clones; 88% are singletons. Sequenced material: peripheral blood. The source of these receptors is a man aged 80 or over with acute or convalescent COVID-19.

The table lists this clone with a few counts. Here the CDR3 DNA reads TGTGCCAGCAGCTCAACTAGCGGGGGACACAATGAGCAGTTCTTC. Residues: CASSSTSGGHNEQFF. The J gene is TRBJ2-1, the V gene TRBV11-3; 11 bases fit TRBD2. The CDR3 consists of 15 residues. Germline CDR1 and CDR2: SGHNT and YENEEA. The junction had 4 bases not matched to a gene; V was cut back by 4 bases and J by 5 bases.

V is TRBV5-5 and J is TRBJ1-3; the D gene is possibly TRBD1 (5 bases). V lost 5 bases, J lost 8 bases, and 20 bases lay in between. The germline V gene encodes CDR1 SGHKS and CDR2 YYEKEE (reference sequence). The CDR3 has 15 residues. This chain's CDR3 is CASSYTTDFFDTIYF. CDR3 bases: TGTGCCAGCAGTTATACGACAGACTTTTTCGACACCATATATTTT. The variable domain in full, completed from reference TRBV5-5 and TRBJ1-3, reads DAGVTQSPTHLIKTRGQQVTLRCSPISGHKSVSWYQQVLGQGPQFIFQYYEKEERGRGNFPDRFSARQFPNYSSELNVNALLLGDSALYLCASSYTTDFFDTIYFGEGSWLTVV.

The CDR3 DNA is TGTGCCAGCAGACCCACAGGGGGCAAGAACGAGCAGTACTTC. Translation: CASRPTGGKNEQYF. J is TRBJ2-7 and V is TRBV25-1; 9 bases are a match to TRBD1. Germline loops: CDR1 MGHDK, CDR2 SYGVNS. The CDR3 contains 14 residues. V lost 6 bases and J lost 5; bases outside the gene matches: 8.

As concerns this clone: Other DNA variants within this sample encode the same CDR3. The rearrangement links TRBV7-8 to TRBJ2-2; TRBD2 aligns across 10 bases. From germline, CDR1 is SGHVS and CDR2 FQNEAQ. V was pared by 5 bases and J by 1 base, with 4 bases of the junction left unmatched. The CDR3 consists of 16 residues. Here the CDR3 reads CASSPRTSGNTGELFF. CDR3 nucleotide sequence: TGTGCCAGCAGCCCGAGGACTAGCGGGAACACCGGGGAGCTGTTTTTT.

The chain uses TRBV29-1 and TRBJ2-3; TRBD2 matches 9 bases. This CDR3 spans 15 amino acids. Per the germline V gene, CDR1 is SQVTM and CDR2 is ANQGSEA. V lost 5 bases and J lost 2; bases outside the gene matches: 8. The CDR3 DNA reads as TGCAGCGTTAGGGGTCTAGCGGGGACCACAGATACGCAGTATTTT. Translating it yields CSVRGLAGTTDTQYF.

The chain recombines TRBV20-1 with TRBJ1-2; the match to TRBD1 covers 8 bases. J was trimmed by 4 bases and V by 3 bases; bases with no gene match: 10. The CDR3 has 15 amino acids. In germline, CDR1 is DFQATT, CDR2 SNEGSKA (reference sequence). The CDR3 loop is CSASSSQGALYGYTF. CDR3 coding DNA: TGCAGTGCTAGTTCCTCTCAGGGGGCCCTCTATGGCTACACCTTC.

A few counts support this clone. This chain connects TRBV18 to TRBJ1-1; D gene unclear. Trimming pared 1 base from V and 4 bases from J, leaving 7 bases between. Germline CDR1 reads KGHSH; CDR2 reads LQKENI. The CDR3 consists of 13 residues. Written as DNA, the CDR3 is TGTGCCAGCTCACCACAGACATCCACTGAAGCTTTCTTT. Its translation: CASSPQTSTEAFF.

The chain employs TRBV14 and TRBJ1-1, with D maybe TRBD1 (5 bases). The V end was cut by 3 bases, the J end by 0 bases, with 8 bases between. This CDR3 region has 14 residues. Germline V gives CDR1 SGHDN, CDR2 FVKESK. CDR3 in amino acids: CASSQAGMNTEAFF. DNA for the CDR3: TGTGCCAGCAGCCAGGCAGGGATGAACACTGAAGCTTTCTTT.

The CDR3 protein is CASSPDRMGNQPQHF. The CDR3, as DNA: TGTGCCAGCAGCCCAGACAGGATGGGCAATCAGCCCCAGCATTTT. V usage is TRBV11-2 and J usage is TRBJ1-5, with a tentative D call TRBD1 (6 bases). The CDR3 covers 15 residues. CDR1 is SGHAT and CDR2 is FQNNGV in the germline V gene. V was trimmed by 5 bases and J by 2 bases, leaving 13 bases between them.

This chain uses TRBV6-6 with TRBJ1-5; 7 bases line up with TRBD1. With 6 bases clipped from V and 0 bases from J, the junction kept 8 bases outside the gene matches. The CDR3 is 16 residues long. The germline V gene has CDR1 MNHNY and CDR2 SVGAGI (reference sequence). CDR3 protein: CASRYRDRGSNQPQHF. In DNA form, the CDR3 reads TGTGCCAGCAGATACCGGGACAGAGGTAGCAATCAGCCCCAGCATTTT.

The chain links TRBV3-1 (or the pseudogene TRBV3-2) to TRBJ2-7; 9 nucleotides line up with TRBD1. From germline, CDR1 is LGHDT and CDR2 YNNKEL (reference sequence). The CDR3 has 14 amino acids. The junction had 3 bases not matched to a gene; V was cut back by 6 bases and J by 0 bases. CDR3 DNA: TGTGCCAGCAGTCGGGACAGGGCCTCCTACGAGCAGTACTTC. Its protein product is CASSRDRASYEQYF.

The chain joins TRBV2 to TRBJ1-5, with TRBD1 as a possible D gene (5 bases). The V gene lost 5 bases and the J gene lost 1 base, with 12 bases spanning the gap. The CDR3 is 15 residues long. Looked up from germline, CDR1 is SNHLY and CDR2 is FYNNEI. The CDR3 sequence is CASSPFRQSNQPQHF. In nucleotides, the CDR3 is TGTGCCAGCAGTCCATTCAGACAGAGCAATCAGCCCCAGCATTTT.

The V call is TRBV2, the J call TRBJ1-6; 8 nucleotides agree with TRBD1. Germline CDR1 and CDR2: SNHLY and FYNNEI. The V and J ends lost 9 bases and 5 bases, in that order; junction bases with no gene match: 3. This CDR3 comprises 13 residues. Here the CDR3 DNA reads TGTGCCAGAGGACAGGGCCATAATTCACCCCTCCACTTT. The encoded protein is CARGQGHNSPLHF.

This sequence joins TRBV19 and TRBJ1-1; D not certain. V shed 0 bases and J shed 4 bases, with 15 bases lying between them. Germline V gene sequence: CDR1 LNHDA, CDR2 SQIVND (reference sequence). The CDR3 length is 16 residues. CDR3 nucleotide sequence: TGTGCCAGTAGTATAGATCATACGGTCCGGGGCACTGAAGCTTTCTTT. Translated, it gives CASSIDHTVRGTEAFF.

The rearrangement links TRBV19 to TRBJ2-2, with 13 positions matching TRBD2. V dropped 6 bases and J dropped 6; count of bases not matched to a gene: 4. CDR1 and CDR2 (germline): LNHDA, SQIVND (reference sequence). This CDR3 has 15 amino acids. CDR3 sequence: CASRTLAGGSGELFF. The CDR3 bases are TGTGCCAGTAGGACACTAGCGGGAGGGTCCGGGGAGCTGTTTTTT.

This clone appeared once. The chain employs TRBV9 and TRBJ2-1, with 9 positions matching TRBD2. The germline CDR1 and CDR2 sequences are SGDLS and YYNGEE. V shed 3 bases, J shed 0 bases, and the junction held 4 bases outside the gene matches. This CDR3 has 16 amino acids. The CDR3, as DNA: TGTGCCAGCAGCGCAATAGCGGGAGACTCCTACAATGAGCAGTTCTTC. Amino acid sequence: CASSAIAGDSYNEQFF.

The chain has TRBV28 and TRBJ2-3, with D perhaps TRBD2 (5 bases). The CDR3 length is 11 residues. V was pared by 6 bases and J by 8 bases, with 9 bases between. Looked up from germline, CDR1 is MDHEN and CDR2 is SYDVKM. The CDR3 region has the DNA TGTGCCAGCAGACTAGGAAGTACGCAGTATTTT. Translation: CASRLGSTQYF.

This chain links TRBV6-5 with TRBJ1-2; D uncertain. Trimming pared 6 bases from V and 0 bases from J, leaving 11 bases between. CDR1 and CDR2 from the germline V gene are MNHEY and SVGAGI. The CDR3 consists of 14 residues. CDR3 in amino acids: CASRRIGANYGYTF. The CDR3 nucleotides are TGTGCCAGCAGGCGGATAGGAGCTAACTATGGCTACACCTTC.

This chain joins TRBV7-6 and TRBJ1-4; 9 bases align to TRBD1. V lost 1 base and J lost 8; bases outside the gene matches: 5. The germline gives CDR1 SGHVS, CDR2 FNYEAQ. There are 15 residues in the CDR3. Here the CDR3 DNA reads TGTGCCAGCAGCTTAGGACAGGGGGTATACGAAAAACTGTTTTTT. Amino acid sequence: CASSLGQGVYEKLFF.

This clone counts as medium-sized (0.01 to 0.1%). The gene calls are TRBV5-6 and TRBJ2-1; 11 bases fit TRBD2. J gave up 6 bases and V 0 bases, and 2 bases lay outside the gene matches. The germline CDR1 and CDR2 sequences are SGHDT and YYEEEE. This CDR3 has 15 residues. The CDR3: CASSLGLAGGNEQFF. CDR3 sequence (DNA): TGTGCCAGCAGCTTGGGGCTAGCGGGGGGCAATGAGCAGTTCTTC.